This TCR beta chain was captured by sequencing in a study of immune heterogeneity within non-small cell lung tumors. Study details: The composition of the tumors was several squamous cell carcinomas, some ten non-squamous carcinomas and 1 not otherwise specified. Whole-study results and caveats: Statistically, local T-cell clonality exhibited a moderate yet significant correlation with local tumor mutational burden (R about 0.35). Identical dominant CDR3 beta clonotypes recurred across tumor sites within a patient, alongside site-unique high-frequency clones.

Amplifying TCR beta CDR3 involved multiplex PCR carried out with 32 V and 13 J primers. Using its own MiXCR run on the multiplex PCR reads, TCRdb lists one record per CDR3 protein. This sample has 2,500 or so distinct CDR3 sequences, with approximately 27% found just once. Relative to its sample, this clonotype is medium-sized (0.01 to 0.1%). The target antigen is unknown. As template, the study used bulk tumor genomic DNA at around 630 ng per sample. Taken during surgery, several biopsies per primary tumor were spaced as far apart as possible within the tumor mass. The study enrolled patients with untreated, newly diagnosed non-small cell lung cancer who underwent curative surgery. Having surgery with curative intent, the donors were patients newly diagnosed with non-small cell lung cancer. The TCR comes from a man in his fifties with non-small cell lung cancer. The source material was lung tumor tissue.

CDR3 in DNA: TGTGCCAGCTCACCACAGGGTCCGGAGTATGGCTACACCTTC. This translates into CASSPQGPEYGYTF. J is TRBJ1-2 and V is TRBV18; D call uncertain. Germline lookup yields CDR1 KGHSH and CDR2 LQKENI. This CDR3 spans 14 amino acids. V was trimmed by 1 base and J by 5 bases, leaving 11 bases between them.